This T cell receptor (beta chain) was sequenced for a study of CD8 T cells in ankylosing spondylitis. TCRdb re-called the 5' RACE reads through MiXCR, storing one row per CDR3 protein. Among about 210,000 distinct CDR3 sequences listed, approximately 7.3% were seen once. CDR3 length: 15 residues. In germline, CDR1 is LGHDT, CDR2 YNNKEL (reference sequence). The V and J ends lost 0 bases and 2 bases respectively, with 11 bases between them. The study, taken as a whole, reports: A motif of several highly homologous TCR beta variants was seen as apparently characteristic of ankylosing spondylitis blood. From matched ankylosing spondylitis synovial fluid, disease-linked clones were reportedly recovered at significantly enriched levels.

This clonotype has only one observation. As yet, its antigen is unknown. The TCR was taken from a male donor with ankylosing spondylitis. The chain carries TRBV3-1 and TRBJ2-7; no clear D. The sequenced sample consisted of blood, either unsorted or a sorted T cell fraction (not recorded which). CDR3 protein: CASSQDVPGPYEQYF. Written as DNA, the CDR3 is TGTGCCAGCAGCCAAGACGTGCCAGGTCCCTACGAGCAGTACTTC.